These T cell receptor beta chains were read from a single sample in a study of radiotherapy plus CTLA-4 blockade in lung cancer. Method: immunoSEQ multiplex PCR; TCRdb's copy keeps in-frame clones and lacks some. The sample includes around 44,000 clones, roughly 90% of them seen just once. The specimen was peripheral blood, collected from a patient treated with radiotherapy plus ipilimumab. The origin of the receptors is a human donor with non-small cell lung cancer that progressed on radiotherapy plus ipilimumab. Some clones in this sample may be carry-over from other donors' samples. Each CDR3 is given with its conserved first and last residue. The D gene is left open where the match is weak. Clone size is stated in some rows and not others, as once, few, many or a class when expanded.

size	V	length	J	D	CDR3	DNA
once	TRBV4-1	14	TRBJ2-1	TRBD1	CASSQDRAGHEQFF	TGCGCCAGCAGCCAGGACAGGGCCGGACATGAGCAGTTCTTC
NA	TRBV5-4	16	TRBJ2-5	TRBD2	CASSAGTSGRLETQYF	TGTGCCAGCAGCGCCGGGACTAGCGGGAGGTTGGAGACCCAGTACTTC
NA	TRBV4-2	14	TRBJ2-7	NA	CASSQLGSRAEQYF	TGTGCCAGCAGCCAATTGGGCTCTCGCGCCGAGCAGTACTTC
once	TRBV19	14	TRBJ2-3	NA	CASSPVSRPDTQYF	TGTGCCAGTAGTCCCGTTAGTCGCCCAGATACGCAGTATTTT
NA	TRBV28	14	TRBJ1-2	TRBD1	CASSQGASSYGYTF	TGTGCCAGCAGTCAGGGGGCCTCCTCCTATGGCTACACCTTC
NA	TRBV30	13	TRBJ2-3	TRBD1	CAWNLDREDTQYF	TGTGCCTGGAATCTCGACAGGGAAGATACGCAGTATTTT
NA	TRBV28	20	TRBJ1-2	TRBD1	CASSPGWVGQPIDSNYGYTF	TGTGCCAGCAGTCCAGGGTGGGTGGGACAGCCCATTGACTCTAACTATGGCTACACCTTC
once	TRBV21-1	18	TRBJ1-2	NA	CASTLPPPRATTNYGYTF	TGTGCCAGCACCCTTCCCCCGCCCAGGGCCACTACTAACTATGGCTACACCTTC
NA	TRBV11-2	16	TRBJ2-5	TRBD1	CASSLGQGSHQETQYF	TGTGCCAGCAGTTTAGGACAGGGATCCCACCAAGAGACCCAGTACTTC
NA	TRBV7-2	15	TRBJ1-4	NA	CASSAGALAQEKLFF	TGTGCCAGCAGCGCTGGGGCGCTGGCTCAAGAAAAACTGTTTTTT
NA	TRBV7-6	15	TRBJ2-1	TRBD2	CASSLGGGPYNEQFF	TGTGCCAGCAGCTTAGGGGGAGGGCCGTACAATGAGCAGTTCTTC
NA	TRBV10-1	12	TRBJ1-1	NA	CASSESAGAAFF	TGCGCCAGCAGTGAGTCAGCAGGGGCTGCTTTCTTT
NA	TRBV5-1	14	TRBJ1-1	NA	CASSSRGENTEAFF	TGCGCCAGCAGCTCTCGCGGGGAAAACACTGAAGCTTTCTTT
NA	TRBV19	14	TRBJ2-3	TRBD2	CASRPTSSTDTQYF	TGTGCCAGTAGACCGACTAGCAGCACAGATACGCAGTATTTT
NA	TRBV5-5	14	TRBJ2-7	TRBD2	CASSLPAGAYEQYF	TGTGCCAGCAGCTTGCCGGCGGGGGCCTACGAGCAGTACTTC
few	TRBV9	14	TRBJ2-3	NA	CASSAGAGADTQYF	TGTGCCAGCAGCGCGGGAGCCGGGGCAGATACGCAGTATTTT